These 32 T cell receptor beta chains were all obtained from the same sample, sequenced in a study of regulatory T cells in long-lasting Graves disease. Time point indicated: newly diagnosed GD, antithyroid drugs for less than 3 months. PBMC-extracted RNA yielded the TCR library. CDR3 regions were amplified by Arm-PCR using iRepertoire HTBI primers to build TCR beta libraries. TCRdb re-analysed the multiplex PCR reads in MiXCR, keeping a single row per CDR3 protein. The sample includes more than 450,000 distinct CDR3 sequences, 15% to 20% of them seen just once. The sample was also linked to a second study, of T cells in Graves' hyperthyroidism and ophthalmopathy.

Sequenced material: peripheral blood mononuclear cells (PBMCs), taken at new diagnosis, from a patient treated with antithyroid drugs. These receptors were obtained from a middle-aged man with Graves disease.

In its sample, this clonotype was seen many times. The rearrangement uses TRBV28 and TRBJ1-1; D call uncertain. The germline CDR1 and CDR2 sequences are MDHEN and SYDVKM. This CDR3 has 15 amino acids. Trimming stripped 3 bases from V and 2 bases from J, with 13 bases between. CDR3 DNA sequence: TGTGCCAGCAGTTTTTTCAGAGATACAAACACTGAAGCTTTCTTT. Translation: CASSFFRDTNTEAFF. Looking up the rest from reference TRBV28 and TRBJ1-1 gives the full variable domain: DVKVTQSSRYLVKRTGEKVFLECVQDMDHENMFWYRQDPGLGLRLIYFSYDVKMKEKGDIPEGYSVSREKKERFSLILESASTNQTSMYLCASSFFRDTNTEAFFGQGTRLTVV.

A remark on this clonotype: Just one base apart from a much larger clone, this may be a read error. CDR3 sequence (DNA): TGCAGTGCCTGGGACGGCGCCCACGAGCAGTACTTC. The encoded protein is CSAWDGAHEQYF. The J gene is TRBJ2-7, the V gene TRBV20-1; the D call may be TRBD1 or TRBD2 (5 bases each). The length of the CDR3 is 12 residues. The V gene lost 6 bases and the J gene lost 5 bases, with 14 bases spanning the gap. CDR1 is DFQATT, CDR2 SNEGSKA, per germline (reference sequence).

This clonotype was found many times. This chain uses TRBV10-3 with TRBJ2-5; D may be TRBD1 (5 bases). The V and J ends lost 7 bases and 5 bases respectively, with 14 bases between them. The germline gives CDR1 ENHRY, CDR2 SYGVKD. CDR3 size: 13 residues. The CDR3 loop reads CAITTDDRETQYF. As DNA, the CDR3 is TGTGCCATCACGACAGACGATCGGGAGACCCAGTACTTC.

Only a few counts were recorded for this clonotype. The genes are TRBV19 and TRBJ2-1, with D possibly TRBD2 on 6 matching bases. Germline V gene data show CDR1 as LNHDA and CDR2 as SQIVND (reference sequence). Trimming cost V 1 base and J 5 bases, with 15 bases left between them. CDR3 length: 16 amino acids. The CDR3 nucleotides are TGTGCCAGTAGTATAGCCCGGGACTTTAAGGACAATGAGCAGTTCTTC. Translated: CASSIARDFKDNEQFF.

This clonotype was seen ten or more times. The V and J genes are TRBV3-1 and TRBJ2-7; D is unresolved. Germline V lookup: CDR1 LGHDT, CDR2 YNNKEL (reference sequence). This CDR3 is built from 13 residues. V lost 0 bases and J lost 5, with 8 bases in between. CDR3 bases: TGTGCCAGCAGCCAAGAAACGGTTGACGAGCAGTACTTC. The encoded protein is CASSQETVDEQYF.

J is TRBJ1-4 and V is TRBV28; 9 nucleotides align to TRBD1. CDR3 size: 14 residues. Trimming cost V 5 bases and J 11 bases; bases outside gene matches: 9. Looked up from germline, CDR1 is MDHEN and CDR2 is SYDVKM. CDR3 nucleotides: TGTGCCAGCAGTCCCGGGACAGGGACGTGGAAACTGTTTTTT. Translating gives CASSPGTGTWKLFF.

This clonotype was counted many times. The V and J genes are TRBV20-1 and TRBJ2-1, with no clear D. The CDR3 covers 16 residues. Germline V lookup: CDR1 DFQATT, CDR2 SNEGSKA (reference sequence). V was cut by 0 bases and J by 4 bases, with 16 bases left in between. CDR3 sequence reads: CSARDRLRSRYNEQFF. The CDR3 DNA reads as TGCAGTGCTAGAGATCGATTGCGTAGTCGATACAATGAGCAGTTCTTC.

V and J are TRBV7-2 and TRBJ2-7; TRBD2 matches 14 bases. CDR1 is SGHTA and CDR2 is FQGNSA in the germline V gene. Trimming at V came to 5 bases and at J to 5 bases, leaving 8 bases not matched to a gene. There are 16 residues in the CDR3. The CDR3 loop is CASSTPGLAGDDEQYF. The CDR3 DNA reads TGTGCCAGCAGCACACCGGGACTAGCGGGAGACGACGAGCAGTACTTC.

The sample holds many counts of this clonotype. The chain couples TRBV6-1 to TRBJ2-7, with TRBD1 as a possible D gene (6 bases). Germline CDR1 is MNHNS and CDR2 is SASEGT. V was clipped by 6 bases and J by 3 bases, with 12 bases between them. This CDR3 spans 13 amino acids. The CDR3 DNA is TGTGCCAGCAGATGGACAGCCAACTACGAGCAGTACTTC. Translated: CASRWTANYEQYF.

This clonotype was recorded a few times. This chain uses TRBV18 with TRBJ2-1; 10 positions match TRBD1. V was pared by 4 bases and J by 6 bases, with 9 bases of the junction left unmatched. The CDR3 consists of 16 residues. The germline V gene has CDR1 KGHSH and CDR2 LQKENI. This CDR3 is CASSRPGTGVINEQFF. For the CDR3, the DNA is TGTGCCAGCTCACGCCCCGGGACAGGGGTCATCAATGAGCAGTTCTTC.

This clonotype was seen ten or more times. The chain is built from TRBV6-1 and TRBJ1-2; D might be TRBD1 (5 bases). Trimming removed 7 bases from V and 5 bases from J, with 14 bases in between. Germline V CDR1 and CDR2: MNHNS, SASEGT. This CDR3 region has 13 residues. The CDR3 is CASTPSGLYGYTF. The CDR3 DNA is TGTGCCAGCACCCCTTCGGGGCTTTATGGCTACACCTTC.

Ten or more counts support this clonotype. The CDR3, as DNA: TGTGCCAGCAGCGTTCCCACAGGGGGGGACTATGGCTACACCTTC. It is translated as CASSVPTGGDYGYTF. J is TRBJ1-2 and V is TRBV2; TRBD1 matches at 8 bases. CDR1 and CDR2 from the germline V gene are SNHLY and FYNNEI. The CDR3 sequence is 15 residues long. Trimming at V came to 6 bases and at J to 3 bases, leaving 9 bases not matched to a gene.

This clonotype was seen many times. The rearrangement links TRBV6-2 or TRBV6-3 to TRBJ2-7, with 8 nucleotides matching TRBD1. V was pared by 8 bases and J by 4 bases, with 13 bases of the junction left unmatched. CDR3 length: 15 residues. The germline V gene has CDR1 MNHEY and CDR2 SVGEGT. CDR3 in DNA: TGTGCCAGCTCTCAGGGGGACAGGCATACTTACGAGCAGTACTTC. Translating it yields CASSQGDRHTYEQYF.

The sample holds many counts of this clonotype. The rearrangement uses TRBV25-1 and TRBJ2-1; 8 nucleotides line up with TRBD2. Germline V lookup: CDR1 MGHDK, CDR2 SYGVNS. This CDR3 contains 13 residues. J lost 14 bases, V lost 3 bases, and 9 bases had no gene match. The CDR3 region has the DNA TGTGCCAGCAGTGATCAAAGTCCGGGACTAGAGTTCTTC. Residues: CASSDQSPGLEFF.

This clonotype was observed at least ten times. An end of the junction differs from the germline gene, which may be a read error. The V and J genes are TRBV11-2 and TRBJ2-5; 15 positions agree with TRBD2. Per the germline V gene, CDR1 is SGHAT and CDR2 is FQNNGV. This CDR3 has 15 residues. The CDR3 coding sequence is TGTGCCAGCAGCTCTAACCTCGGACTAGCGGGAGGGCCAGACTTC. It yields the protein CASSSNLGLAGGPDF.

In its sample, this clonotype was seen many times. The V call is TRBV28, the J call TRBJ2-7; the D gene is possibly TRBD1 (6 bases). Germline CDR1 and CDR2: MDHEN and SYDVKM. CDR3 size: 16 residues. Between the trimmed V and J ends, which lost 5 bases and 5 bases, there was a span of 22 bases. This CDR3 is CASSVTPRTGKNEQYF. The CDR3 DNA follows: TGTGCCAGCAGTGTAACGCCCCGCACAGGGAAGAACGAGCAGTACTTC.

This clonotype was picked up many times. The chain carries TRBV30 and TRBJ2-7; D might be TRBD1 (6 bases). CDR3 length: 15 amino acids. Germline V gene data show CDR1 as GTSNPN and CDR2 as SVGIG (reference sequence). Trimming pared 3 bases from V and 0 bases from J, leaving 15 bases between. The CDR3 sequence: CAWSKDSRPSYEQYF. CDR3 coding DNA: TGTGCCTGGAGCAAGGACAGCCGCCCCTCCTACGAGCAGTACTTC.

The rearrangement uses TRBV2 and TRBJ1-6, with TRBD1 matching over 11 bases. This CDR3 is 16 amino acids long. CDR1 SNHLY and CDR2 FYNNEI come from the germline V gene. J gave up 8 bases and V 6 bases, and 9 bases lay outside the gene matches. The CDR3 region has the DNA TGTGCCAGCAGACAGGACAGGGGGCGCGTTGATTCACCCCTCCACTTT. Encoded protein: CASRQDRGRVDSPLHF.

Concerning this clonotype itself: One end of the junction varies from germline; a read error may be responsible. The J gene is TRBJ2-1, the V gene TRBV6-1; D could derive from TRBD1 or TRBD2 (5 bases each). The end of the DNA fits TRBJ2-5 better, so the J call may be wrong. CDR3 length: 11 amino acids. Looked up from germline, CDR1 is MNHNS and CDR2 is SASEGT. In DNA form, the CDR3 reads TGTGCTAGCAGGGACGGTGAGGCCCAGTACTTC. Amino acid sequence: CASRDGEAQYF.

About this clonotype: A much more abundant neighbour one base away suggests this may be a read error. The conserved phenylalanine or tryptophan normally closing the CDR3 is absent here, so this likely arose from a read error. The chain has TRBV28 and TRBJ2-6; TRBD2 is a possible D gene (6 bases). Germline CDR1 reads MDHEN; CDR2 reads SYDVKM. This CDR3 region has 13 residues. Trimming shortened V by 11 bases and J by 3 bases, and 11 bases separated the two germline ends. In DNA, the CDR3 is TGTGCCGGGGGGTCAGGTGGGGCCAACGTCCTGACTTCC. Translation: CAGGSGGANVLTS.

The V and J genes are TRBV28 and TRBJ1-4; a weak D match, TRBD1 (5 bases). Germline V gene sequence: CDR1 MDHEN, CDR2 SYDVKM. The V end lost 7 bases, the J end lost 4 bases, and 16 bases lay between the germline ends. The CDR3 runs 15 residues. CDR3 amino acids: CASNPSGARNEKLFF. The DNA for the CDR3 is TGTGCCAGCAACCCCTCCGGGGCCCGTAATGAAAAACTGTTTTTT.

This clonotype has ten or more counts. The rearrangement uses TRBV5-1 and TRBJ1-1; 8 nucleotides agree with TRBD1. The CDR3 is 14 amino acids. V lost 3 bases, J lost 6 bases, and 7 bases stayed unmatched. Germline V gene data show CDR1 as SGHRS and CDR2 as YFSETQ. The CDR3 DNA sequence: TGCGCCAGCAGCTCCAGGGGGCACCCCCCTGAAGCTTTCTTT. Residues: CASSSRGHPPEAFF.

This sequence joins TRBV6-4 and TRBJ2-5; 7 bases agree with TRBD2. The germline gives CDR1 MRHNA, CDR2 SNTAGT. V was clipped by 3 bases and J by 2 bases; unmatched bases: 9. The CDR3 has 16 residues. The CDR3 sequence: CASSERAGVGQETQYF. DNA of the CDR3: TGTGCCAGCAGTGAAAGGGCGGGAGTGGGTCAAGAGACCCAGTACTTC.

V is TRBV28 and J is TRBJ2-6; possibly TRBD2 for D (6 bases). The CDR3 is 18 residues long. Germline V gene sequence: CDR1 MDHEN, CDR2 SYDVKM. V lost 1 base and J 1 base, leaving 14 bases between the germline ends. CDR3 residues: CASSLYGGGASGANVLTF. CDR3 coding DNA: TGTGCCAGCAGTTTATATGGGGGAGGAGCTTCTGGGGCCAACGTCCTGACTTTC.

This clonotype has ten or more counts. The rearrangement joins TRBV2 to TRBJ2-2; D uncertain. The CDR3 runs 13 residues. V lost 4 bases and J lost 6, with 9 bases in between. From germline, CDR1 is SNHLY and CDR2 FYNNEI. The CDR3 is CASSGGSAGELFF. The CDR3 DNA sequence: TGTGCCAGCAGTGGAGGCTCCGCCGGGGAGCTGTTTTTT. The full variable domain, its missing parts supplied by reference TRBV2 and TRBJ2-2, is EPEVTQTPSHQVTQMGQEVILRCVPISNHLYFYWYRQILGQKVEFLVSFYNNEISEKSEIFDDQFSVERPDGSNFTLKIRSTKLEDSAMYFCASSGGSAGELFFGEGSRLTVL.

Ten or more counts support this clonotype. The J gene is TRBJ2-7, the V gene TRBV12-3 or TRBV12-4; the D gene is possibly TRBD2 (5 bases). Trimming pared 1 base from V and 3 bases from J, leaving 13 bases between. This CDR3 comprises 15 residues. CDR3 loop: CASSLERPAVYEQYF. The CDR3 region has the DNA TGTGCCAGCAGTTTAGAGCGGCCGGCCGTCTACGAGCAGTACTTC.

This clonotype was picked up a small number of times. The chain carries TRBV27 and TRBJ2-5, with unresolved D. The CDR3 has 14 amino acids. Germline values: CDR1 MNHEY, CDR2 SMNVEV (reference sequence). V lost 6 bases and J lost 0, with 11 bases in between. CDR3 region: CASSQSRYQETQYF. The CDR3 DNA reads TGTGCCAGCAGCCAATCACGGTACCAAGAGACCCAGTACTTC.

In its sample, this clonotype was seen many times. The chain employs TRBV11-2 and TRBJ2-7; D ambiguous. Germline loops: CDR1 SGHAT, CDR2 FQNNGV. V lost 4 bases and J lost 7, with 14 bases in between. The CDR3 has 13 residues. The CDR3 here is CASSSRWSREQYF. The CDR3 region has the DNA TGTGCCAGCAGCTCCCGTTGGTCTCGGGAGCAGTACTTC. Together with reference TRBV11-2 and TRBJ2-7, the CDR3 gives the full variable domain: EAGVAQSPRYKIIEKRQSVAFWCNPISGHATLYWYQQILGQGPKLLIQFQNNGVVDDSQLPKDRFSAERLKGVDSTLKIQPAKLEDSAVYLCASSSRWSREQYFGPGTRLTVT.

Ten or more counts support this clonotype. The chain joins TRBV7-3 to TRBJ2-1; D perhaps matches TRBD1 (6 bases). The CDR3 is made up of 15 amino acids. Germline CDR1 is SGHTA and CDR2 is FQGTGA. V was clipped by 5 bases and J by 0 bases, with 11 bases between them. CDR3 nucleotides: TGTGCCAGCAGCGTAGACAGGAGCTCCTACAATGAGCAGTTCTTC. This encodes CASSVDRSSYNEQFF.

In this sample, this clonotype turned up many times. The rearrangement links TRBV2 to TRBJ2-6, with a tentative D call TRBD1 (5 bases). There are 16 residues in the CDR3. Trimming pared 5 bases from V and 0 bases from J, leaving 11 bases between. From germline, CDR1 is SNHLY and CDR2 FYNNEI. For the CDR3, the DNA is TGTGCCAGCAGTACCGGACACACCTCTGGGGCCAACGTCCTGACTTTC. Its translation: CASSTGHTSGANVLTF.

In this sample, this clonotype turned up many times. The J gene is TRBJ1-2, the V gene TRBV30; no clear D. Germline values: CDR1 GTSNPN, CDR2 SVGIG (reference sequence). CDR3 length: 11 amino acids. The ends were cut back, 3 bases at V and 1 base at J, with 3 bases in the middle. The chain's CDR3 is CAWRVNYGYTF. The DNA of the CDR3 is TGTGCCTGGAGAGTTAACTATGGCTACACCTTC.

This chain links TRBV6-1 with TRBJ2-5, with TRBD2 matching 9 bases. With V trimmed by 8 bases and J by 2 bases, 6 bases remained unmatched. CDR1 is MNHNS, CDR2 SASEGT, per germline. This CDR3 comprises 14 residues. The CDR3 here is CASRPAGGQETQYF. CDR3 bases: TGTGCCAGCCGTCCGGCGGGAGGGCAAGAGACCCAGTACTTC.